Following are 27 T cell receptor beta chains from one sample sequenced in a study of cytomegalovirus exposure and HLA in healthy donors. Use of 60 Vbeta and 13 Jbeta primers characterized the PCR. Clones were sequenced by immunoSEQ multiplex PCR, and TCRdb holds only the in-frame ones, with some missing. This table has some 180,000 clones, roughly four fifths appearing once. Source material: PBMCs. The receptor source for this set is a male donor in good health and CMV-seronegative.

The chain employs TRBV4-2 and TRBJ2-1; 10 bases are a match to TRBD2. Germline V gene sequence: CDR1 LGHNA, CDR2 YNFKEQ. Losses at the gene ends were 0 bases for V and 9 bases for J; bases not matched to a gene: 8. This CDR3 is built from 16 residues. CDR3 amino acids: CASSQDWRTSGLEQFF. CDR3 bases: TGTGCCAGCAGCCAAGATTGGCGGACTAGCGGACTTGAGCAGTTCTTC.

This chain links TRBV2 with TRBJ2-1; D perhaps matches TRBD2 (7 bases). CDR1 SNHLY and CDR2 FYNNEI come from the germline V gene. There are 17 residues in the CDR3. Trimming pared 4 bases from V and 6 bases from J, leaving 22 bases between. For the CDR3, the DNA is TGTGCCAGCAGTGGAAGCGGGGTGGGGGGCGCAGGCAATGAGCAGTTCTTC. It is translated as CASSGSGVGGAGNEQFF.

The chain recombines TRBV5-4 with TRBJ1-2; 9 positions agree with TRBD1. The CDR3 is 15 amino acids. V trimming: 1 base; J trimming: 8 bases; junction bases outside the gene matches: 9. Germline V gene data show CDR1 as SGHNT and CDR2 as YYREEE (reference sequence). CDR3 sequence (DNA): TGTGCCAGCAGCTTGTTTCCGGGACAGGGCCGGGGCTACACCTTC. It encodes CASSLFPGQGRGYTF.

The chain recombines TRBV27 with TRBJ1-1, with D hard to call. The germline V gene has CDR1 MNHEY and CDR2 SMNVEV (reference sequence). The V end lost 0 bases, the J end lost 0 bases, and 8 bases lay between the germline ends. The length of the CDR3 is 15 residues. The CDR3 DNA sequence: TGTGCCAGCAGTTTATCCCCAGGCTTGAACACTGAAGCTTTCTTT. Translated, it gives CASSLSPGLNTEAFF.

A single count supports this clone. The CDR3 sequence: CASSATGDQPQHF. The CDR3, as DNA: TGCGCCAGCAGCGCTACAGGGGATCAGCCCCAGCATTTT. The chain links TRBV5-1 to TRBJ1-5; 7 bases align to TRBD1. Looked up from germline, CDR1 is SGHRS and CDR2 is YFSETQ. This CDR3 contains 13 residues. The V gene end was trimmed by 4 bases and the J gene end by 5 bases; junction bases not matched to a gene: 3.

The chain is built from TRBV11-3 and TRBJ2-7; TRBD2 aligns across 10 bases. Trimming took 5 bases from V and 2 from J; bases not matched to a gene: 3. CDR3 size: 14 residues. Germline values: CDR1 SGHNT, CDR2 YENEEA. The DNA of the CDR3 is TGTGCCAGCAGCCTAGCGGGAGAGGCCTACGAGCAGTACTTC. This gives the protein CASSLAGEAYEQYF. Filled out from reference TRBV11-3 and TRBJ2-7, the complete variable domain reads EAGVVQSPRYKIIEKKQPVAFWCNPISGHNTLYWYLQNLGQGPELLIRYENEEAVDDSQLPKDRFSAERLKGVDSTLKIQPAELGDSAVYLCASSLAGEAYEQYFGPGTRLTVT.

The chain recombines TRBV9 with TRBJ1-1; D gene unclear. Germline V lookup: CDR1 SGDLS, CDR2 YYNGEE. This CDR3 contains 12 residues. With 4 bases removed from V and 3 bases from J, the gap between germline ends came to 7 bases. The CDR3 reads CASSRVDTEAFF. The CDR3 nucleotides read TGTGCCAGCAGCCGGGTGGACACTGAAGCTTTCTTT.

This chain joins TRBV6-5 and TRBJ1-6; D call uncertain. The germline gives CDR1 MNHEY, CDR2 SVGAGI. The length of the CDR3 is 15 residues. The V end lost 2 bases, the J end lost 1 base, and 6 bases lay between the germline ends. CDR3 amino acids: CASSYGGSYNSPLHF. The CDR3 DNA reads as TGTGCCAGCAGTTACGGCGGTTCCTATAATTCACCCCTCCACTTT.

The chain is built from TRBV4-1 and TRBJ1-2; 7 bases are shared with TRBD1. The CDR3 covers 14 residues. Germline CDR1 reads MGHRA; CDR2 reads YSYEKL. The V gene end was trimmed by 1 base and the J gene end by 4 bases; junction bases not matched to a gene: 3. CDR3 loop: CASSQATGVYGYTF. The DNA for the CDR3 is TGCGCCAGCAGCCAAGCCACAGGGGTCTATGGCTACACCTTC.

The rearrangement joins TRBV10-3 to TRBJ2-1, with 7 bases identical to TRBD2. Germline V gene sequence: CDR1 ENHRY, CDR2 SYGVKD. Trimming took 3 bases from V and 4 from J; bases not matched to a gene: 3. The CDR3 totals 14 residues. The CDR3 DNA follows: TGTGCCATCAGTGATGCCGGGAGGTACAATGAGCAGTTCTTC. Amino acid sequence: CAISDAGRYNEQFF.

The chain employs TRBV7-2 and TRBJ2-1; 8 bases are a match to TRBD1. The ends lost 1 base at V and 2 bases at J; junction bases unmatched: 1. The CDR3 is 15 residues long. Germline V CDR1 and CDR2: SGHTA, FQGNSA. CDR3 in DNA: TGTGCCAGCAGCTTAGGGACAGGGCCCTACAATGAGCAGTTCTTC. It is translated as CASSLGTGPYNEQFF. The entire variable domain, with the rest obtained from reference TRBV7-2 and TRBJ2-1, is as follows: GAGVSQSPSNKVTEKGKDVELRCDPISGHTALYWYRQSLGQGLEFLIYFQGNSAPDKSGLPSDRFSAERTGGSVSTLTIQRTQQEDSAVYLCASSLGTGPYNEQFFGPGTRLTVL.

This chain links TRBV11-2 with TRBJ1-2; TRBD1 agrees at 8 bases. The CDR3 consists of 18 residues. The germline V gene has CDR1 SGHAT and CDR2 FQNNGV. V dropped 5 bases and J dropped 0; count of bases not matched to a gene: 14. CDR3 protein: CASSRSAWLDRANYGYTF. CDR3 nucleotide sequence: TGTGCCAGCAGCCGCTCCGCTTGGCTGGACAGGGCTAACTATGGCTACACCTTC.

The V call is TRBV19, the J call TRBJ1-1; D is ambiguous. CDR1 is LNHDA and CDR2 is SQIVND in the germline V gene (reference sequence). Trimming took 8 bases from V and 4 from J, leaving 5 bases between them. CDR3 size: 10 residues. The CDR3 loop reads CASCGTEAFF. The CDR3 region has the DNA TGTGCCAGTTGCGGCACTGAAGCTTTCTTT.

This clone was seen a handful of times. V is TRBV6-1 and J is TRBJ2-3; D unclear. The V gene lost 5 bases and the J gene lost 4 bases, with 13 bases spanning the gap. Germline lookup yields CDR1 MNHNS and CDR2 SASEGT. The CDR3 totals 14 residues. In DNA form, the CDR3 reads TGTGCCAGCAGTTCCGGTAGCAGCTCAGATACGCAGTATTTT. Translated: CASSSGSSSDTQYF.

CDR3 DNA sequence: TGTGCCAGCAGCCAAGGAAGTAGCGGGATTAACACCGGGGAGCTGTTTTTT. It yields the protein CASSQGSSGINTGELFF. V and J are TRBV4-2 and TRBJ2-2, with TRBD2 matching over 8 bases. With 1 base clipped from V and 2 bases from J, the junction kept 6 bases outside the gene matches. Germline V gives CDR1 LGHNA, CDR2 YNFKEQ. CDR3 length: 17 residues.

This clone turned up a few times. The CDR3 here is CSVEDGGANEQYF. Written as DNA, the CDR3 is TGCAGCGTTGAAGATGGCGGGGCAAACGAGCAGTACTTC. This chain connects TRBV29-1 to TRBJ2-7; D is perhaps TRBD2 (6 bases). Trimming pared 0 bases from V and 5 bases from J, leaving 11 bases between. Germline V CDR1 and CDR2: SQVTM, ANQGSEA. The CDR3 totals 13 residues.

The CDR3 nucleotides read TGTGCCAGTAGTATAGGAGTACGCTACGAGCAGTACTTC. Translated: CASSIGVRYEQYF. V gene TRBV19 combines with J gene TRBJ2-7; no clear D. The V and J ends lost 1 base and 3 bases respectively, with 7 bases between them. The length of the CDR3 is 13 residues. Per the germline V gene, CDR1 is LNHDA and CDR2 is SQIVND (reference sequence).

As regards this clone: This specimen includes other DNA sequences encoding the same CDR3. CDR3 loop: CASSIGQGNTEAFF. In DNA form, the CDR3 reads TGTGCCAGCAGCATTGGACAGGGCAACACTGAAGCTTTCTTT. The chain joins TRBV7-9 to TRBJ1-1, with 8 bases that match TRBD1. Trimming cost V 5 bases and J 2 bases; bases outside gene matches: 4. The CDR3 has 14 amino acids. In germline, CDR1 is SEHNR, CDR2 FQNEAQ (reference sequence).

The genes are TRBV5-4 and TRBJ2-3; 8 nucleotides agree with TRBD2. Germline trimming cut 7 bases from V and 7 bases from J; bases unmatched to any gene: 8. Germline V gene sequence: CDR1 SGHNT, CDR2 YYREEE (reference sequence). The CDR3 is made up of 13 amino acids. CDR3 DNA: TGTGCCAGCCGGGGACTAGAGAGGAATACGCAGTATTTT. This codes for CASRGLERNTQYF.

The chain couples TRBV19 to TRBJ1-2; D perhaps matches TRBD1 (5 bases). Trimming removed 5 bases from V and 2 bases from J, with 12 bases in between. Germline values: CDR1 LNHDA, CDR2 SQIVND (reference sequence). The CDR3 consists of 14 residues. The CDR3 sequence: CASSPGGGNYGYTF. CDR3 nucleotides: TGTGCCAGTAGTCCCGGGGGAGGGAACTATGGCTACACCTTC. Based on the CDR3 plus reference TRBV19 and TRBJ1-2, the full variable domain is DGGITQSPKYLFRKEGQNVTLSCEQNLNHDAMYWYRQDPGQGLRLIYYSQIVNDFQKGDIAEGYSVSREKKESFPLTVTSAQKNPTAFYLCASSPGGGNYGYTFGSGTRLTVV.

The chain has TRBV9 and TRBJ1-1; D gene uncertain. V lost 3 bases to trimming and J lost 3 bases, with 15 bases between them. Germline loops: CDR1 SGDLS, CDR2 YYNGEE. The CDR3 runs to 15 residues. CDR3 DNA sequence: TGTGCCAGCAGCGAGGAGGACGGCAGCTACACTGAAGCTTTCTTT. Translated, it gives CASSEEDGSYTEAFF.

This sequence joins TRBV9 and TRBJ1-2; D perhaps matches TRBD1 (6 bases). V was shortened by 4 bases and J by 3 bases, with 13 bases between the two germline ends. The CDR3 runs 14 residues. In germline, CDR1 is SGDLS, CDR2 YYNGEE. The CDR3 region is CASSLGGGDYGYTF. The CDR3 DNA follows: TGTGCCAGCAGCCTCGGCGGGGGCGACTATGGCTACACCTTC.

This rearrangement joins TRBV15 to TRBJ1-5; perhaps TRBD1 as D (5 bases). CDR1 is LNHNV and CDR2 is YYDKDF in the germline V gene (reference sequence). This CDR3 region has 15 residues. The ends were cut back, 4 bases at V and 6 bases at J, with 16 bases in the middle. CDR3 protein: CATSISRQPIQPQHF. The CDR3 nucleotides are TGTGCCACCAGCATCTCCCGACAGCCGATTCAGCCCCAGCATTTT.

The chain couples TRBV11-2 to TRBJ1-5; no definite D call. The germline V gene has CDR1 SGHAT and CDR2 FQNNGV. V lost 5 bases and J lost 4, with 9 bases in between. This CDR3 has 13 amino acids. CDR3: CASSNSINQPQHF. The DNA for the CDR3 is TGTGCCAGCAGCAATTCTATTAATCAGCCCCAGCATTTT.

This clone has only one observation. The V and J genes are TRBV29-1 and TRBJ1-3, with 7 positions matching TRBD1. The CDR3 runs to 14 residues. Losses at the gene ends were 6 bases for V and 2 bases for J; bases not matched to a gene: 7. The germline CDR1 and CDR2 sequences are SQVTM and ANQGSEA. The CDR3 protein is CSVLGGSTGNTIYF. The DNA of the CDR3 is TGCAGCGTGCTAGGGGGCTCAACTGGAAACACCATATATTTT.

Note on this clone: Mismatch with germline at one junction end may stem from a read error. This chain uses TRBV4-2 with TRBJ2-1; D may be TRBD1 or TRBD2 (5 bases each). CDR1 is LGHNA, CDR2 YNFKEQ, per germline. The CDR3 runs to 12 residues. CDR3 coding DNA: TGTGCCAGCAGTCAAGGGGAGCTTGAGCAGTTCTTC. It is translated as CASSQGELEQFF.

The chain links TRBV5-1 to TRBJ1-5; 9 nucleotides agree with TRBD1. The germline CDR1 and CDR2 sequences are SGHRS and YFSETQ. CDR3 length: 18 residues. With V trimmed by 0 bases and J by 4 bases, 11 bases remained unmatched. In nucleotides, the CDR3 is TGCGCCAGCAGCTTGGGAACAGGGGGCGGGAATAGAAATCAGCCCCAGCATTTT. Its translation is CASSLGTGGGNRNQPQHF. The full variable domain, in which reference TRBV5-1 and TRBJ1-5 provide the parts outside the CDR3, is KAGVTQTPRYLIKTRGQQVTLSCSPISGHRSVSWYQQTPGQGLQFLFEYFSETQRNKGNFPGRFSGRQFSNSRSEMNVSTLELGDSALYLCASSLGTGGGNRNQPQHFGDGTRLSIL.